The clone carrying this T cell receptor beta chain was seen repeatedly, ten times or more. Its antigen is undetermined. These data are taken from a study of T cells after yellow fever vaccination. Germline CDR1 reads SGHRS; CDR2 reads YFSETQ. The CDR3 length is 15 residues. The V segment lost 4 bases and the J segment 2 bases; nucleotides outside the gene matches: 7. From the 5' RACE reads, TCRdb called clonotypes with MiXCR, one entry per CDR3 protein. The table lists about 240,000 distinct CDR3 sequences, approximately 3.5% of them singletons. Findings and limits, study-wide: The secondary response peaked faster, at day 5 versus 15, but was weaker.

The receptor was derived from a man between 18 and 35 years old who received the YFV17D yellow fever vaccine. The material sequenced was PBMCs, taken 15 days after the yellow fever booster vaccination. The V gene is TRBV5-1, the J gene TRBJ2-7; 9 nucleotides align to TRBD1. Here the CDR3 reads CASSARQGEAYEQYF. The DNA for the CDR3 is TGCGCCAGCAGCGCCCGACAGGGGGAGGCCTACGAGCAGTACTTC. Combining the CDR3 with reference TRBV5-1 and TRBJ2-7 gives the whole variable domain KAGVTQTPRYLIKTRGQQVTLSCSPISGHRSVSWYQQTPGQGLQFLFEYFSETQRNKGNFPGRFSGRQFSNSRSEMNVSTLELGDSALYLCASSARQGEAYEQYFGPGTRLTVT.